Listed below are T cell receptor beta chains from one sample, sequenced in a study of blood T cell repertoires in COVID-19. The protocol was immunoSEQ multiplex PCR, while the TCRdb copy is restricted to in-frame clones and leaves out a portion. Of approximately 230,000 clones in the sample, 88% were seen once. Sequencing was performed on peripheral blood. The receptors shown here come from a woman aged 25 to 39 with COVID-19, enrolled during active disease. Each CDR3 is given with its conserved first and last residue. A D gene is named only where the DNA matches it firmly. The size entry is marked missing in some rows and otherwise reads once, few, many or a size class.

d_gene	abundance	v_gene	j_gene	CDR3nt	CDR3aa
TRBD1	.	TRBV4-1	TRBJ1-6	TGCGCCAGCAGCCACTTAAACAGGGGGAGAAATTCACCCCTCCACTTT	CASSHLNRGRNSPLHF
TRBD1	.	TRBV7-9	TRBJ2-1	TGTGCCAGCAGCCCTGCCGGGACAGTCTACAATGAGCAGTTCTTC	CASSPAGTVYNEQFF
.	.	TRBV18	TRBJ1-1	TGTGCCAGCTCGCCGCGCACTGCGAACACTGAAGCTTTCTTT	CASSPRTANTEAFF
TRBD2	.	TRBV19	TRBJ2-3	TGTGCCAGTAGCCCGGGACTAGCGGGCCGGCGGGATACGCAGTATTTT	CASSPGLAGRRDTQYF
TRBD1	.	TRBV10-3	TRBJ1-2	TGTGCCATCAGTAGACAGGGGGACGGCTACACCTTC	CAISRQGDGYTF
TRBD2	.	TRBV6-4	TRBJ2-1	TGTGCCAGCAGTGACCCCCGTGCGGGGGGCCCCAATGAGCAGTTCTTC	CASSDPRAGGPNEQFF
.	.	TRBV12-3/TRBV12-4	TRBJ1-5	TGTGCCAGCAGTACAGGGATTCAGCCCCAGCATTTT	CASSTGIQPQHF
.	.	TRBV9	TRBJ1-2	TGTGCCAGTGGATCCGACTTGGAGTATTATGGCTACACCTTC	CASGSDLEYYGYTF
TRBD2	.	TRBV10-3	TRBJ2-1	TGTGCCATCAGCCCCGGACTAGCGGGATCCTACAATGAGCAGTTCTTC	CAISPGLAGSYNEQFF
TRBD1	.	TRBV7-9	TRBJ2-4	TGTGCCAGCAGCCCTACAGGGGAACTAGCCAAAAACATTCAGTACTTC	CASSPTGELAKNIQYF
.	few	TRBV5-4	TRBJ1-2	TGTGCCAGCAGCTTGGGCCTCCGGGTTACCTATGGCTACACCTTC	CASSLGLRVTYGYTF
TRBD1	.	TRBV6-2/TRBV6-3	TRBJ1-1	TGTGCCAGCAGTTTCCGGACAGGGGCGGACACTGAAGCTTTCTTT	CASSFRTGADTEAFF
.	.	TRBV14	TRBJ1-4	TGTGCCAGCATGGAAGCAGGGGAGCAGGACAAAGATGAAAAACTGTTTTTT	CASMEAGEQDKDEKLFF
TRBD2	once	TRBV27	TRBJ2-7	TGTGCCAGCAGTTTCGATAGGACTAGCGGGAGCTACGAGCAGTACTTC	CASSFDRTSGSYEQYF
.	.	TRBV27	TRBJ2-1	TGTGCCAGCAGTCCCTCCCCGTCGTACTACAATGAGCAGTTCTTC	CASSPSPSYYNEQFF
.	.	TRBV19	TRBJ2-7	TGTGCCAGTAAGGGGGACTACGAGCAGTACTTC	CASKGDYEQYF
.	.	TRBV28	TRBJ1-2	TGTGCCAGCAGGGCACCCAACTATGGCTACACCTTC	CASRAPNYGYTF
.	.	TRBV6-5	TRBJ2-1	TGTGCCAGCAGCGGAGGGACCGTCGAGTTCTTC	CASSGGTVEFF
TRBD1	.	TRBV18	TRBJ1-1	TGTGCCAGCTCACCGCGGACAGGGGGCTTCACTGGGATGAACACTGAAGCTTTCTTT	CASSPRTGGFTGMNTEAFF
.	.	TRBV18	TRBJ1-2	TGTGCCAGCTCACCACCAGGGGACTATGGCTACACCTTC	CASSPPGDYGYTF
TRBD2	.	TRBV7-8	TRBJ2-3	TGTGCCAGCAGCCGGGATAGCGGGAGTATCACAGATACGCAGTATTTT	CASSRDSGSITDTQYF
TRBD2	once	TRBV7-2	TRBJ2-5	TGTGCCAGCAGCTTAGCGGAACTAGCGGGACAGGAGACCCAGTACTTC	CASSLAELAGQETQYF
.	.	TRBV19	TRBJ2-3	TGTGCCAGTAGTATGGGTCGGGGAAGCACAGATACGCAGTATTTT	CASSMGRGSTDTQYF
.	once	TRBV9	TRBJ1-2	TGTGCCAGCGGACGGGAAAACAACTATGGCTACACCTTC	CASGRENNYGYTF
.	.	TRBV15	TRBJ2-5	TGTGCCACCAGCAGAGATCCTTGGGCAACGGAGACCCAGTACTTC	CATSRDPWATETQYF
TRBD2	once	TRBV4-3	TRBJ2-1	TGCGCCAGCAGCCAAGATATGGCGGGAGGGAACAATGAGCAGTTCTTC	CASSQDMAGGNNEQFF
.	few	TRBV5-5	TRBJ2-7	TGTGCCAGCAGCCACCCGGGCGAGCAGTACTTC	CASSHPGEQYF